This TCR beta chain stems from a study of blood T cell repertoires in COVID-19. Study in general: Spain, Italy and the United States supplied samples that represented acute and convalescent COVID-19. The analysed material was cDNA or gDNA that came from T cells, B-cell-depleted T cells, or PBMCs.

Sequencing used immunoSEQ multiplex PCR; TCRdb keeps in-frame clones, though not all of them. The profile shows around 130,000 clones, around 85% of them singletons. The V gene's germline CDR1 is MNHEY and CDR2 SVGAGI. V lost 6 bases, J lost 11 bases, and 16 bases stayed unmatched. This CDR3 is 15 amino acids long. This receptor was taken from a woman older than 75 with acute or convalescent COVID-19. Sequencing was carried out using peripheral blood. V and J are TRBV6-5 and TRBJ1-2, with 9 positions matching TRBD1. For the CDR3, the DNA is TGTGCCAGCAGCCCCAACCCGACAGGGGGGCTCTATTACACCTTC. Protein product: CASSPNPTGGLYYTF.